The 13 T cell receptor beta chains below all came from one sample that was sequenced in a study of control samples from healthy donors and cancer patients (dated by TCRdb to 2020 to 2021). The protocol used for the library was the immunoSEQ multiplex PCR assay. In TCRdb, the immuneACCESS table is reduced to in-frame sequences with V and J assigned. These tables do not hold every clone; where another copy was compared, an unresolved V gene accounts for under half, and the others remain unexplained. Here the sample has approximately 150,000 clones; around nine tenths occur a single time. The ten most abundant clones make up about 7.6% of the sample. The sequencing input was PBMCs. These receptors originate from a man aged 50-59 years with head and neck cancer.

The gene calls are TRBV29-1 and TRBJ1-1; D is unresolved. In germline, CDR1 is SQVTM, CDR2 ANQGSEA. The CDR3 totals 11 residues. The ends were cut back, 3 bases at V and 2 bases at J, with 4 bases in the middle. For the CDR3, the DNA is TGCAGCGTTGACGAAAACACTGAAGCTTTCTTT. It is translated as CSVDENTEAFF.

This chain links TRBV28 with TRBJ2-7; D not certain. This CDR3 is built from 13 residues. V was cut by 6 bases and J by 2 bases, with 11 bases left in between. In germline, CDR1 is MDHEN, CDR2 SYDVKM. The CDR3 sequence: CASSTLGAYEQYF. Here the CDR3 DNA reads TGTGCCAGCAGCACGCTTGGGGCCTACGAGCAGTACTTC.

The gene calls are TRBV18 and TRBJ2-7; D not resolved. This CDR3 is built from 15 residues. Germline values: CDR1 KGHSH, CDR2 LQKENI. Trimming cost V 3 bases and J 0 bases, with 12 bases left between them. The DNA of the CDR3 is TGTGCCAGCTCACCGTTTGATAGTAGCTCCTACGAGCAGTACTTC. It encodes CASSPFDSSSYEQYF.

This clone was detected a few times. In the same sample, other DNA sequences code for this CDR3. The rearrangement links TRBV19 to TRBJ2-7; 13 bases are shared with TRBD2. The CDR3 totals 13 residues. Germline V gene data show CDR1 as LNHDA and CDR2 as SQIVND (reference sequence). V was clipped by 10 bases and J by 6 bases; unmatched bases: 6. CDR3 residues: CATTGLAGAEQYF. CDR3 coding DNA: TGTGCCACAACAGGACTAGCGGGAGCCGAGCAGTACTTC.

The chain recombines TRBV18 with TRBJ1-5; 7 nucleotides agree with TRBD1. The J segment lost 5 bases and the V segment lost 5 bases, leaving 3 bases of the junction unmatched. Germline CDR1 KGHSH, CDR2 LQKENI. This CDR3 spans 13 amino acids. The CDR3 nucleotides are TGTGCCAGCTCAAGACAGGGCGATCAGCCCCAGCATTTT. Residues: CASSRQGDQPQHF.

The J gene is TRBJ1-1, the V gene TRBV6-5; a weak D match, TRBD1 (5 bases). Germline V gene sequence: CDR1 MNHEY, CDR2 SVGAGI. The CDR3 has 12 residues. V dropped 7 bases and J dropped 10 bases, with 16 bases sitting between them. Written as DNA, the CDR3 is TGTGCCAGCACCGAGGGAAGGACAAGAGCTTTCTTT. The encoded protein is CASTEGRTRAFF.

This chain joins TRBV2 and TRBJ2-5, with D unclear. CDR1 is SNHLY, CDR2 FYNNEI, per germline. With 6 bases removed from V and 3 bases from J, the gap between germline ends came to 11 bases. The CDR3 is 13 residues long. The CDR3 protein is CASRPQNEETQYF. Here the CDR3 DNA reads TGTGCCAGCAGGCCTCAAAACGAAGAGACCCAGTACTTC.

This clone was picked up a small number of times. The chain joins TRBV7-3 to TRBJ2-5; D ambiguous. V lost 1 base and J lost 4, with 7 bases in between. Germline values: CDR1 SGHTA, CDR2 FQGTGA. There are 13 residues in the CDR3. The CDR3 here is CASSLRLGETQYF. The CDR3 nucleotides are TGTGCCAGCAGCTTAAGGCTTGGAGAGACCCAGTACTTC. Based on the CDR3 plus reference TRBV7-3 and TRBJ2-5, the full variable domain is GAGVSQTPSNKVTEKGKYVELRCDPISGHTALYWYRQSLGQGPEFLIYFQGTGAADDSGLPNDRFFAVRPEGSVSTLKIQRTERGDSAVYLCASSLRLGETQYFGPGTRLLVL.

Here the CDR3 reads CASSGILAGETDTQYF. As DNA, the CDR3 is TGCGCCAGCAGCGGAATACTAGCGGGAGAGACAGATACGCAGTATTTT. The chain carries TRBV5-1 and TRBJ2-3; 11 bases line up with TRBD2. Looked up from germline, CDR1 is SGHRS and CDR2 is YFSETQ. The V gene end was trimmed by 4 bases and the J gene end by 3 bases; junction bases not matched to a gene: 7. The CDR3 spans 16 residues.

The chain has TRBV19 and TRBJ1-1; 7 positions agree with TRBD1. The V gene end was trimmed by 3 bases and the J gene end by 1 base; junction bases not matched to a gene: 8. Germline assignment: CDR1 LNHDA and CDR2 SQIVND (reference sequence). The CDR3 contains 16 residues. CDR3 sequence (DNA): TGTGCCAGTAGTATGTGGCTTGGGACAGAGAACACTGAAGCTTTCTTT. It encodes CASSMWLGTENTEAFF.

The V gene is TRBV10-3, the J gene TRBJ2-3; D is possibly TRBD1 (5 bases). The CDR3 covers 15 residues. V lost 3 bases and J lost 1, with 11 bases in between. CDR1 and CDR2 from the germline V gene are ENHRY and SYGVKD. CDR3 in amino acids: CAISDWGNGTDTQYF. The CDR3 nucleotides read TGTGCCATCAGTGATTGGGGCAACGGCACAGATACGCAGTATTTT.

The genes are TRBV6-5 and TRBJ2-1; 8 nucleotides agree with TRBD1. The CDR3 extends over 15 amino acids. In germline, CDR1 is MNHEY, CDR2 SVGAGI. V trimming: 6 bases; J trimming: 4 bases; junction bases outside the gene matches: 8. CDR3 residues: CASSLTGVGYNEQFF. The CDR3 DNA follows: TGTGCCAGCAGCTTGACAGGGGTGGGGTACAATGAGCAGTTCTTC.

The chain combines TRBV28 with TRBJ2-3; TRBD2 is a possible D gene (6 bases). CDR1 MDHEN and CDR2 SYDVKM come from the germline V gene. Trimming left V 3 bases short and J 4 bases short, with 8 bases between. This CDR3 has 13 amino acids. The CDR3 region has the DNA TGTGCCAGCAGTTTTTCGGGAGCAGATACGCAGTATTTT. Encoded protein: CASSFSGADTQYF. Together with reference TRBV28 and TRBJ2-3, the CDR3 gives the full variable domain: DVKVTQSSRYLVKRTGEKVFLECVQDMDHENMFWYRQDPGLGLRLIYFSYDVKMKEKGDIPEGYSVSREKKERFSLILESASTNQTSMYLCASSFSGADTQYFGPGTRLTVL.